These 15 T cell receptor beta chains were all obtained from the same sample, sequenced in a study of OX40 agonist ivuxolimab in advanced cancers. Only in-frame clones appear in the TCRdb table, and some are missing; sequencing was by immunoSEQ multiplex PCR. The table has about 59,000 clones, over 80% seen once. Sequences were derived from CD4+ or CD8+ T cells sorted from blood, sampled in a trial of the OX40 agonist ivuxolimab. The source of these receptors is an adult with an advanced solid tumor such as melanoma, head and neck, liver or kidney cancer.

V is TRBV7-9 and J is TRBJ1-3; D gene unclear. The CDR3 totals 13 residues. V gave up 7 bases and J gave up 0 bases, with 7 bases separating them. The V gene's germline CDR1 is SEHNR and CDR2 FQNEAQ (reference sequence). The CDR3 loop reads CASMASSGNTIYF. The CDR3, as DNA: TGTGCCAGCATGGCGAGCTCTGGAAACACCATATATTTT.

The gene calls are TRBV25-1 and TRBJ2-7; no clear D gene. Between the trimmed V and J ends, which lost 1 base and 7 bases, there was a span of 11 bases. Germline values: CDR1 MGHDK, CDR2 SYGVNS. This CDR3 is 13 amino acids long. In DNA form, the CDR3 reads TGTGCCAGCAGTGAATTGAGCGTCAGTGAGCAGTACTTC. Residues: CASSELSVSEQYF.

This sequence joins TRBV5-1 and TRBJ2-7, with unresolved D. The V gene's germline CDR1 is SGHRS and CDR2 YFSETQ. Deletions cut 0 bases from V and 4 bases from J, with 8 bases between. This CDR3 spans 13 amino acids. The CDR3 loop is CASSLGAPYEQYF. The DNA of the CDR3 is TGCGCCAGCAGCTTGGGGGCACCGTACGAGCAGTACTTC.

V is TRBV28 and J is TRBJ2-3; no firm D call. Germline CDR1 reads MDHEN; CDR2 reads SYDVKM. Deletions cut 4 bases from V and 3 bases from J, with 5 bases between. The CDR3 is 12 residues long. CDR3 coding DNA: TGTGCCAGCAGTTACGCAACAGATACGCAGTATTTT. Protein product: CASSYATDTQYF. The whole variable domain, filled in from reference TRBV28 and TRBJ2-3, reads DVKVTQSSRYLVKRTGEKVFLECVQDMDHENMFWYRQDPGLGLRLIYFSYDVKMKEKGDIPEGYSVSREKKERFSLILESASTNQTSMYLCASSYATDTQYFGPGTRLTVL.

This rearrangement joins TRBV6-1 to TRBJ1-4, with a possible D match to TRBD1 (6 bases). The CDR3 length is 15 residues. Trimming left V 5 bases short and J 8 bases short, with 18 bases between. The germline V gene encodes CDR1 MNHNS and CDR2 SASEGT. CDR3 amino acids: CASSFGGGSGEKLFF. The CDR3 DNA follows: TGTGCCAGCAGTTTTGGGGGGGGCTCGGGAGAAAAACTGTTTTTT.

The chain combines TRBV7-2 with TRBJ2-7; D is tentatively TRBD1 or TRBD2 (6 bases each). The CDR3 is 14 residues long. The germline V gene has CDR1 SGHTA and CDR2 FQGNSA. V lost 3 bases, J lost 3 bases, and 12 bases lay in between. The chain's CDR3 is CASSLGGSLYEQYF. Here the CDR3 DNA reads TGTGCCAGCAGCTTGGGGGGCTCTCTCTACGAGCAGTACTTC.

The CDR3 nucleotides are TGTGCCAGTAGTCCGGGACAGAAAAATGAAAAACTGTTTTTT. Protein product: CASSPGQKNEKLFF. The rearrangement links TRBV19 to TRBJ1-4; 7 bases line up with TRBD1. V was clipped by 5 bases and J by 5 bases; unmatched bases: 5. Germline V gene data show CDR1 as LNHDA and CDR2 as SQIVND (reference sequence). The CDR3 has 14 residues.

The rearrangement joins TRBV15 to TRBJ2-7; 10 bases match TRBD2. J lost 2 bases, V lost 5 bases, and 9 bases had no gene match. The CDR3 is 16 amino acids. Looked up from germline, CDR1 is LNHNV and CDR2 is YYDKDF (reference sequence). CDR3 loop: CATSRKGLAGAYEQYF. In DNA, the CDR3 is TGTGCCACCAGCCGAAAAGGTCTAGCGGGGGCCTACGAGCAGTACTTC.

This clone turned up a few times. V gene TRBV30 combines with J gene TRBJ2-3; TRBD2 agrees at 10 bases. Germline CDR1 GTSNPN, CDR2 SVGIG (reference sequence). Trimming cost V 5 bases and J 6 bases; bases outside gene matches: 8. The CDR3 has 14 amino acids. This chain's CDR3 is CAWRKLAGLDTQYF. The CDR3 bases are TGTGCCTGGCGTAAACTAGCGGGGTTGGATACGCAGTATTTT.

This sequence joins TRBV5-8 and TRBJ2-7; TRBD1 might be the D (5 bases). Germline V gene sequence: CDR1 SGHTS, CDR2 YDEGEE. CDR3 length equals 16 residues. Trimming took 5 bases from V and 7 from J, leaving 25 bases between them. This chain's CDR3 is CASSQRSAGSSREQYF. The CDR3 nucleotides are TGTGCCAGCAGTCAGAGGTCGGCAGGGTCCTCGAGGGAGCAGTACTTC. Based on the CDR3 plus reference TRBV5-8 and TRBJ2-7, the full variable domain is EAGVTQSPTHLIKTRGQQATLRCSPISGHTSVYWYQQALGLGLQFLLWYDEGEERNRGNFPPRFSGRQFPNYSSELNVNALELEDSALYLCASSQRSAGSSREQYFGPGTRLTVT.

This chain connects TRBV20-1 to TRBJ1-1; D gene ambiguous. The CDR3 has 11 residues. V was cut by 6 bases and J by 0 bases, with 5 bases left in between. In germline, CDR1 is DFQATT, CDR2 SNEGSKA (reference sequence). The CDR3 reads CSAELNTEAFF. DNA of the CDR3: TGCAGTGCAGAGTTGAACACTGAAGCTTTCTTT.

The V call is TRBV19, the J call TRBJ1-1; tentatively, D is TRBD1 (6 bases). This CDR3 region has 14 residues. V was pared by 4 bases and J by 1 base, with 10 bases between. CDR1 is LNHDA and CDR2 is SQIVND in the germline V gene (reference sequence). The CDR3 DNA reads TGTGCCAGTAGTAGAGGGGGTGGGAACACTGAAGCTTTCTTT. This translates into CASSRGGGNTEAFF.

This clone was recorded a few times. The chain combines TRBV29-1 with TRBJ1-2; the D is unclear. Per the germline V gene, CDR1 is SQVTM and CDR2 is ANQGSEA. V was clipped by 5 bases and J by 7 bases, with 14 bases between them. The CDR3 spans 12 residues. The CDR3 spells CSVHVSPLGYTF. CDR3 sequence (DNA): TGCAGCGTTCACGTCTCCCCTCTTGGCTACACCTTC.

V is TRBV2 and J is TRBJ2-5, with TRBD2 matching 9 bases. Germline lookup yields CDR1 SNHLY and CDR2 FYNNEI. With V trimmed by 4 bases and J by 2 bases, 2 bases remained unmatched. The CDR3 runs 14 residues. CDR3 DNA: TGTGCCAGCAGTGCTAGCGGGGCACAAGAGACCCAGTACTTC. This encodes CASSASGAQETQYF.

This chain connects TRBV2 to TRBJ2-1, with 12 bases identical to TRBD2. The CDR3 runs to 15 residues. Losses at the gene ends were 6 bases for V and 7 bases for J; bases not matched to a gene: 7. The germline CDR1 and CDR2 sequences are SNHLY and FYNNEI. CDR3 sequence: CASRRLAGADNEQFF. CDR3 in DNA: TGTGCCAGCAGGCGACTAGCGGGGGCGGATAATGAGCAGTTCTTC. Full variable domain (remainder filled in from reference TRBV2 and TRBJ2-1): EPEVTQTPSHQVTQMGQEVILRCVPISNHLYFYWYRQILGQKVEFLVSFYNNEISEKSEIFDDQFSVERPDGSNFTLKIRSTKLEDSAMYFCASRRLAGADNEQFFGPGTRLTVL.